The source of this T cell receptor beta chain is a study of CD8+CD57+ T cells in acquired aplastic anemia. Study-level background: Sorting CD4+ and CD8+ cells gave DNA averaging around 3 ug.

Genomic DNA acted as the template from which TCR beta VDJ combination and CDR3 sequence profiling were carried out. TCRdb processed the reads anew with MiXCR; each CDR3 protein has one entry. Here the sample spans a few hundred thousand distinct CDR3 sequences, about two thirds being singletons. Regarding this clonotype: One end of the junction fails to match germline, which may point to a read error.

The CDR3 covers 13 residues. The V gene's germline CDR1 is SGHKS and CDR2 YYEKEE (reference sequence). The V gene is TRBV5-5, the J gene TRBJ2-7, with 8 bases fitting TRBD1. This clonotype originated in a human donor in good health, serving as a control. The sample consisted of sorted CD4+, CD8+, or CD8+CD57+ T cells (not recorded which) from PBMCs. The CDR3 DNA follows: TGTGCCTGCAGCTTGGACAGGGCCTACGAGCAGTACTTC. Amino acid sequence: CACSLDRAYEQYF.